A selection of T cell receptor beta chains follows, all from one sample in a study of blood T cell repertoires in COVID-19. Here immunoSEQ multiplex PCR was the method, and the copy in TCRdb shows in-frame clones only, minus some. The table lists approximately 260,000 clones, nearly 85% of them singletons. The sequencing sample was made of peripheral blood. The receptor source for this set is a human donor in a cohort sampled during active COVID-19. Each CDR3 is given without its conserved first and last residue. The order of the fields is V gene, CDR3 protein.

>TRBV11-3
ASSLANRGEQF
>TRBV5-6
ASSEHVEAF
>TRBV7-8
ASSYNIGQGNIQY
>TRBV5-1
ASSWTSGSLNEQF
>TRBV27
ASSDLAGRTNTGELF
>TRBV19
ASSVGTAGSYEQY
>TRBV27
ASSPSWAGTDTQY
>TRBV5-4
ASRRNSGNEQF
>TRBV2
ASKFEVTNYGYT
>TRBV7-8
ASSLRGWARNNEQF
>TRBV6-6
ASSSTGGLTEAF
>TRBV6-5
ASKVGERTVSPLH
>TRBV5-4
ASSLRDFSYNEQF
>TRBV19
ASSILAHSYEQY
>TRBV11-3
ASSPGGLNTEAF
>TRBV18
ASSPLRQGQATDTQY
>TRBV7-3
ASSLTPGKEAGELF
>TRBV3-1/TRBV3-2
ASSQGHAPGGAGTEAF
>TRBV25-1
ASRRGGSGNTIY
>TRBV9
ASSVVPNEEAF
>TRBV20-1
SASSRGGLLSGRGKDTQY
>TRBV12-5
ASGLVGQGEETQY
>TRBV27
ASSRRTSGVDEQF
>TRBV7-3
ASSLNFQGPSSGANVLT
>TRBV7-9
ASSQQGTGYT
>TRBV15
ATSKLPNQETQY
>TRBV10-2
ASSAWTGANEQY
>TRBV3-1/TRBV3-2
ASSRRTIGAETQY
>TRBV2
ASRGTAHATNEKLF
>TRBV5-3
ARSFPYRGGDNTGELF
>TRBV7-9
ASSSNPGGEQY
>TRBV5-5
ASSSGWGAEAF
>TRBV14
ASSQDLSYGYT
>TRBV28
ASSSSFEQY
>TRBV19
ASSMGLSEQY
>TRBV29-1
SAPGGLAAWDNEQF
>TRBV6-5
ASRGTGYPETQY
>TRBV19
ASSIVVRQGARNEQF
>TRBV7-3
ASSFGTVSTDTQY
>TRBV27
ASTSIQRTGGTGELF
>TRBV18
ASSPLRQENTEAF
>TRBV5-1
ASRGLAGEGETQY
>TRBV27
ASSSGGAHNEQF
>TRBV7-9
ASSSGDRDNQPQH
>TRBV5-4
ASSIGTSGSYEQY